Detailed here is one TCR beta chain. The entry originates in a study of blood T cell repertoires in COVID-19. Unmatched junction bases numbered 12, after V lost 0 bases and J lost 3 bases. The CDR3 is 18 amino acids. In germline, CDR1 is MNHEY, CDR2 SVGEGT. Libraries were prepared by immunoSEQ multiplex PCR; TCRdb keeps only in-frame clonotypes and omits some of them. The sample consists of fewer than 200,000 clones, 76% of them appearing once. The rearrangement links TRBV6-2 or TRBV6-3 to TRBJ2-7, with 9 bases matching TRBD1. This TCR came from an elderly woman with acute or convalescent COVID-19. Material: peripheral blood. For the CDR3, the DNA is TGTGCCAGCAGTTACTCGAAGATAGCGTTGACAGGGGGCTACGAGCAGTACTTC. Translating gives CASSYSKIALTGGYEQYF.